This entry features one T cell receptor beta chain sequence. Antigen unknown. The data were obtained in a study of long-term antiretroviral therapy in people with HIV. Overall study findings and caveats: Transplant-donor-level diversity was not reached after ART, though diversity increased. Across all time points, the repertoire was dominated by clones that expanded before ART.

Germline V gene lookup returns CDR1 SQVTM and CDR2 ANQGSEA. This CDR3 is built from 13 residues. V dropped 4 bases and J dropped 3 bases, with 10 bases sitting between them. Investigators performed immunoSEQ version v3.0 at survey level. Profiling relied on immunoSEQ multiplex PCR, and the TCRdb table lists in-frame clones only, not all of them. This sample has about 14,000 clones; 88% occur once, and the top ten carry around 10%. The specimen comprised unsorted PBMCs, sampled 6.2 years after starting antiretroviral therapy. The clonotype was recovered from a man aged 40-50 years with HIV. V gene TRBV29-1 combines with J gene TRBJ1-5; possibly TRBD1 for D (5 bases). The CDR3 spells CSVGAGLNQPQHF. The DNA for the CDR3 is TGCAGCGTTGGGGCAGGGCTCAATCAGCCCCAGCATTTT.